This TCR beta chain derives from a study of T cells in Graves' hyperthyroidism and ophthalmopathy. About the research overall: The initial diagnosis was the point when peripheral blood was collected, ahead of any treatment.

The CDR3 sequence is 13 residues long. The V and J ends lost 4 bases and 10 bases respectively, with 17 bases between them. Germline CDR1 is SGDLS and CDR2 is YYNGEE. The source material, RNA transcripts, was used to amplify TCR beta CDR3 regions. When the TCR CDR3 underwent first-round RT-PCR, the HTBI primer set was used. One entry per CDR3 protein results from TCRdb running MiXCR on the multiplex PCR reads. This table has 380,000 or so distinct CDR3 sequences, about 14% appearing once. On the basis of clinical symptoms, serum thyroxine and TRAb, thyroid ultrasound and orbital computed tomography, diagnoses were made. The authors obtained PBMCs from around 11 ml of fresh peripheral blood. This clonotype was counted only a few times.

Sample: blood. This receptor was identified in a woman younger than 45 with Graves' hyperthyroidism. This chain joins TRBV9 and TRBJ1-1; no clear D. The CDR3 is CASSLHDLDGAFF. The CDR3 region has the DNA TGTGCCAGCAGCCTTCACGACCTGGACGGAGCTTTCTTT.